Sequencing of this T cell receptor beta chain was carried out in a study of blood T cell repertoires in COVID-19. In the study overall: Researchers got acute and convalescent COVID-19 samples from the United States, Italy and Spain. The analysed material was cDNA or gDNA that came from T cells, B-cell-depleted T cells, or PBMCs.

Germline CDR1 and CDR2: SGHTA and FQGNSA. This CDR3 has 15 amino acids. V was clipped by 6 bases and J by 3 bases; unmatched bases: 5. Original processing notes: Using reference gene primer amplification, nucleated cell counts were estimated. TCRdb's copy holds only in-frame clones and misses some; the assay was immunoSEQ multiplex PCR. V, J and clone size are taken as reported in that table, and D and trimming were inferred from the DNA itself. The sample carries some 320,000 clones, roughly 86% recorded once. This receptor was identified in a woman aged 50 to 60 who had recovered from COVID-19. Sequenced sample: peripheral blood. The chain has TRBV7-2 and TRBJ1-3; 10 bases fit TRBD1. The DNA of the CDR3 is TGTGCCAGCAGTTTAAGGGACAGGGGTGGAAACACCATATATTTT. Its translation is CASSLRDRGGNTIYF. Together with reference TRBV7-2 and TRBJ1-3, the CDR3 gives the full variable domain: GAGVSQSPSNKVTEKGKDVELRCDPISGHTALYWYRQSLGQGLEFLIYFQGNSAPDKSGLPSDRFSAERTGGSVSTLTIQRTQQEDSAVYLCASSLRDRGGNTIYFGEGSWLTVV.